The 8 T cell receptor beta chains below were found in one sample sequenced in a study of early T cells in non-severe SARS-CoV-2 infection. A single record per CDR3 protein comes from TCRdb applying MiXCR to the 5' RACE reads. The table has around 50,000 distinct CDR3 sequences, roughly 12% seen once. Specimen: whole blood. The receptors stem from an adult who was a healthcare worker with PCR-confirmed SARS-CoV-2 infection or an uninfected control (not recorded which).

This clonotype appeared many times. The CDR3 coding sequence is TGTGCCAGCTCACCAGTGATAACCAATCAGCCCCAGCATTTT. This translates into CASSPVITNQPQHF. The rearrangement links TRBV18 to TRBJ1-5; the D is unclear. Germline V CDR1 and CDR2: KGHSH, LQKENI. Trimming removed 2 bases at V and 3 bases at J, with 8 bases between. This CDR3 region has 14 residues.

This clonotype was observed at least ten times. The V and J genes are TRBV29-1 and TRBJ2-3; no reliable D call. Trimming removed 4 bases from V and 1 base from J, with 9 bases in between. The length of the CDR3 is 13 residues. Germline V gives CDR1 SQVTM, CDR2 ANQGSEA. CDR3 in DNA: TGCAGCGTTGTGTTGCAGCGCACAGATACGCAGTATTTT. Encoded protein: CSVVLQRTDTQYF.

Worth noting for this clonotype: A much larger clone differs from this one at a single base, so this may be a read error. The chain recombines TRBV20-1 with TRBJ1-5, with no clear D. The CDR3 has 14 residues. The germline V and J ends were trimmed by 2 bases and 4 bases, with 12 bases remaining between them. Per germline, CDR1 DFQATT and CDR2 SNEGSKA (reference sequence). CDR3 DNA sequence: TGCAGTGCTAGATCCCCTGGGGAAAATCAGCCCCAGCATTTT. It is translated as CSARSPGENQPQHF.

This clonotype showed up just a few times. The chain joins TRBV12-3 or TRBV12-4 to TRBJ2-5; 7 bases line up with TRBD2. V gave up 3 bases and J gave up 4 bases; unmatched junction bases: 8. The CDR3 has 15 residues. The CDR3 DNA is TGTGCCAGCAGTTTTGGGGCTAGCGGACGAGAGACCCAGTACTTC. This sequence encodes CASSFGASGRETQYF.

The rearrangement joins TRBV10-3 to TRBJ2-5, with no clear D. Germline V gene lookup returns CDR1 ENHRY and CDR2 SYGVKD. Trimming removed 10 bases from V and 3 bases from J, with 6 bases in between. This CDR3 comprises 10 residues. The CDR3 reads CATGEETQYF. As DNA, the CDR3 is TGTGCCACCGGAGAAGAGACCCAGTACTTC.

J is TRBJ1-4 and V is TRBV27, with D tentatively TRBD1 (6 bases). V dropped 5 bases and J dropped 8 bases, with 15 bases sitting between them. The CDR3 extends over 14 amino acids. Germline values: CDR1 MNHEY, CDR2 SMNVEV (reference sequence). This chain's CDR3 is CASSVWGQVEKLFF. CDR3 DNA sequence: TGTGCCAGCAGTGTTTGGGGGCAAGTCGAAAAACTGTTTTTT.

This clonotype was recorded many times. This chain links TRBV20-1 with TRBJ1-2; TRBD1 might be the D (6 bases). CDR1 is DFQATT, CDR2 SNEGSKA, per germline (reference sequence). This CDR3 region has 13 residues. Between the trimmed V and J ends, which lost 6 bases and 2 bases, there was a span of 13 bases. Here the CDR3 DNA reads TGCAGTGCCTGGGACACGGGGAACTATGGCTACACCTTC. Translated, it gives CSAWDTGNYGYTF.

The chain combines TRBV18 with TRBJ2-7; D perhaps matches TRBD2 (5 bases). The CDR3 loop spans 10 amino acids. Germline assignment: CDR1 KGHSH and CDR2 LQKENI. The ends were cut back, 3 bases at V and 12 bases at J, with 9 bases in the middle. The CDR3 loop reads CASSPDSSYF. In DNA, the CDR3 is TGTGCCAGCTCACCGGACTCTTCGTACTTC. Supplemented by reference TRBV18 and TRBJ2-7, the full variable domain reads NAGVMQNPRHLVRRRGQEARLRCSPMKGHSHVYWYRQLPEEGLKFMVYLQKENIIDESGMPKERFSAEFPKEGPSILRIQQVVRGDSAAYFCASSPDSSYFGPGTRLTVT.